This T cell receptor (beta chain) was identified in a study of neurological immune-mediated disorders. Per the germline V gene, CDR1 is DFQATT and CDR2 is SNEGSKA (reference sequence). The CDR3 length is 17 residues. V was trimmed by 1 base and J by 5 bases, leaving 20 bases between them. This clonotype was seen a few times. The sorted libraries took approximately 1 million CD4+ or CD8+ T cells. Synthesis of cDNA was performed by 5'RACE using 10-nucleotide random UMIs. TCRdb re-derived calls from the 5' RACE reads in MiXCR, one entry per CDR3 protein. The data show some 48,000 distinct CDR3 sequences, just under 6% seen once.

Sequencing input: CD4+ T cells from blood. The gene calls are TRBV20-1 and TRBJ1-4, with a possible D match to TRBD1 (5 bases). This clonotype was sampled from a woman under 30 with multiple sclerosis. For the CDR3, the DNA is TGCAGTGCTAGAGGGGACCAATACTCGATAAGCAATGAAAAACTGTTTTTT. This encodes CSARGDQYSISNEKLFF.